The 9 T cell receptor beta chains reported below all come from one sample, sequenced in a study of T cell clonality in common variable immunodeficiency. Assay used: immunoSEQ multiplex PCR; TCRdb lists only in-frame clones, some missing. This repertoire holds some 80,000 clones, and none appear only once. Sequences were obtained from peripheral blood mononuclear cells. Source of these receptors: a person aged 18 to 75 in good health.

This clone was seen repeatedly, ten times or more. The CDR3 is cut off 3 residues early in the read; its end comes from the germline J gene. The chain is built from TRBV18 and TRBJ2-4; 8 bases line up with TRBD1. The CDR3 extends over 17 amino acids. Per germline, CDR1 KGHSH and CDR2 LQKENI. V was clipped by 5 bases and J by 4 bases; unmatched bases: 13. The CDR3 sequence is CASSATGGANPKNIQYF. CDR3 DNA, as far as it was read: TGTGCCAGCTCAGCCACAGGGGGTGCGAACCCTAAAAACATT.

This clone has a count of ten or more. The read stops 3 residues short of the end of the CDR3; the missing end is completed from the germline J gene. This sequence joins TRBV7-2 and TRBJ2-7; TRBD1 matches 7 bases. The CDR3 has 14 residues. The germline CDR1 and CDR2 sequences are SGHTA and FQGNSA. Trimming removed 5 bases from V and 2 bases from J; junction bases left unmatched: 6. CDR3 loop: CASSNRDSPYEQYF. The CDR3 DNA, read in part, is TGTGCCAGCAGCAACCGGGACAGCCCCTACGAG.

This clone was observed many times. The CDR3 goes on 3 residues after the read ends, and that part is filled in from the germline J gene. The chain couples TRBV6-4 to TRBJ2-5; no firm D call. This CDR3 has 15 residues. Germline V CDR1 and CDR2: MRHNA, SNTAGT. Trimming removed 2 bases from V and 2 bases from J, with 12 bases in between. CDR3 region: CASSDGGFVQETQYF. CDR3 bases read: TGTGCCAGCAGTGACGGTGGCTTTGTACAAGAGACC.

In its sample, this clone was seen many times. CDR3 DNA, as far as it was read: TGTGCCAGCTCACCAAAAAGCGGGAGGGCCGAGAGCGAG. Residues: CASSPKSGRAESE. The full-length CDR3 reads as CASSPKSGRAESEQYF. The V and J genes are TRBV18 and TRBJ2-7; 10 bases agree with TRBD2. The read stops 3 residues short of the end of the CDR3; the missing end is completed from the germline J gene. CDR1 is KGHSH and CDR2 is LQKENI in the germline V gene. After removal of 2 bases from V and 6 bases from J, the junction contained 10 bases not matched to a gene. There are 16 residues in the CDR3.

This clone occurred many times. The CDR3 goes on 3 residues after the read ends, and that part is filled in from the germline J gene. The V gene is TRBV20-1, the J gene TRBJ1-1, with 7 bases matching TRBD1. The V segment lost 2 bases and the J segment 7 bases; nucleotides outside the gene matches: 13. Looked up from germline, CDR1 is DFQATT and CDR2 is SNEGSKA (reference sequence). This CDR3 is built from 15 residues. The CDR3 DNA, read in part, is TGCAGTGCTAGATCGGGAGGGGGCGCCGCGGGTGAA. Translation gives CSARSGGGAAGE. The full CDR3 sequence reads CSARSGGGAAGEAFF.

The table lists this clone with many counts. The CDR3 end falls 3 residues outside the read, so it is completed with the germline J gene. The chain combines TRBV20-1 with TRBJ2-1; 11 bases fit TRBD2. CDR3 size: 15 residues. V was clipped by 5 bases and J by 3 bases; unmatched bases: 6. The germline gives CDR1 DFQATT, CDR2 SNEGSKA (reference sequence). The sequenced CDR3 bases are TGCAGTGCTTATAGCGGGAGGGCCCTCTACAATGAG. Amino acids: CSAYSGRALYNE. The CDR3 in its entirety is CSAYSGRALYNEQFF.

This clone appeared many times. The sequenced CDR3 bases are TGTGCCTGGATTTTGCAGGGGTTGACTGAA. It translates to CAWILQGLTE. The entire CDR3 protein is CAWILQGLTEAFF. The chain employs TRBV30 and TRBJ1-1, with D perhaps matching TRBD1 (6 bases). The observed sequence ends 3 residues before the CDR3 terminus, with the missing tail filled in from the germline J gene. Trimming pared 4 bases from V and 5 bases from J, leaving 14 bases between. The CDR3 extends over 13 amino acids. Germline CDR1 is GTSNPN and CDR2 is SVGIG (reference sequence). The whole variable domain, remainder taken from reference TRBV30 and TRBJ1-1, is SQTIHQWPATLVQPVGSPLSLECTVEGTSNPNLYWYRQAAGRGLQLLFYSVGIGQISSEVPQNLSASRPQDRQFILSSKKLLLSDSGFYLCAWILQGLTEAFFGQGTRLTVV.

In this sample, this clone turned up many times. The sequenced fragment ends 3 residues before the CDR3 boundary, so the rest is inferred from the germline J gene. The V call is TRBV19, the J call TRBJ2-5, with 11 bases fitting TRBD2. The CDR3 is made up of 18 amino acids. CDR1 and CDR2 from the germline V gene are LNHDA and SQIVND (reference sequence). The junction had 12 bases not matched to a gene; V was cut back by 1 base and J by 5 bases. Partial CDR3 DNA: TGTGCCAGTAGTATAGTCTCCACTAGCGGGAGCGCCGGGGAGACC. It is translated as CASSIVSTSGSAGET. In full, the CDR3 is CASSIVSTSGSAGETQYF.

This clone was detected many times. The read gets to within 3 residues of the CDR3 end, and the germline J gene fills in the rest. The chain links TRBV20-1 to TRBJ2-7, with 11 nucleotides matching TRBD2. V gave up 2 bases and J gave up 2 bases; unmatched junction bases: 5. The V gene's germline CDR1 is DFQATT and CDR2 SNEGSKA (reference sequence). The CDR3 sequence is 15 residues long. The CDR3 protein is CSARPLAGGAYEQYF. The CDR3 bases that were read are TGCAGTGCTAGACCCCTAGCGGGAGGCGCCTACGAG.